The next 16 T cell receptor beta chains were all read from a single sample in a study of blood T cell repertoires in COVID-19. Sequencing used immunoSEQ multiplex PCR; TCRdb keeps in-frame clones, though not all of them. The sample lists a few hundred thousand clones; roughly four fifths were seen once. Material: peripheral blood. The receptor set was obtained from an elderly man with acute or convalescent COVID-19.

This clone has a handful of counts. This chain uses TRBV7-8 with TRBJ1-5, with D tentatively TRBD1 (6 bases). V was clipped by 4 bases and J by 3 bases, with 10 bases between them. Germline values: CDR1 SGHVS, CDR2 FQNEAQ. The CDR3 length is 14 residues. CDR3 DNA sequence: TGTGCCAGCAGCTCCCGGGACACCAATCAGCCCCAGCATTTT. It translates to CASSSRDTNQPQHF.

This clone was counted a few times. The chain employs TRBV19 and TRBJ2-6, with TRBD1 matching over 10 bases. CDR3 size: 20 residues. CDR1 and CDR2 from the germline V gene are LNHDA and SQIVND (reference sequence). With 4 bases clipped from V and 0 bases from J, the junction kept 12 bases outside the gene matches. The CDR3, as DNA: TGTGCCAGTAGTACTCTCCCGGGACAGGGGCTTTTCTCTGGGGCCAACGTCCTGACTTTC. Amino acid sequence: CASSTLPGQGLFSGANVLTF.

V is TRBV28 and J is TRBJ1-3, with 9 positions matching TRBD1. The CDR3 contains 14 residues. Losses at the gene ends were 10 bases for V and 4 bases for J; bases not matched to a gene: 8. Per the germline V gene, CDR1 is MDHEN and CDR2 is SYDVKM. The CDR3 spells CATLDRGGGNTIYF. The CDR3 DNA sequence: TGTGCCACCCTAGACAGGGGGGGAGGAAACACCATATATTTT.

As concerns this clone: One end of the junction fails to match germline, which may point to a read error. The chain links TRBV28 to TRBJ2-1; unclear D gene. The CDR3 contains 15 residues. Germline-derived CDR1 and CDR2 are MDHEN and SYDVKM. CDR3 sequence (DNA): TGTGCCAGCAAATCCGACTCCCACTCCTTCAATGAGCAGTTCTTC. Its translation is CASKSDSHSFNEQFF.

The genes are TRBV6-5 and TRBJ1-4; D is possibly TRBD1 (6 bases). CDR1 MNHEY and CDR2 SVGAGI come from the germline V gene. V was shortened by 7 bases and J by 5 bases, with 14 bases between the two germline ends. This CDR3 contains 14 residues. CDR3 DNA sequence: TGTGCCAGCACCTTTGACAGGTTAAATGAAAAACTGTTTTTT. It specifies CASTFDRLNEKLFF.

This chain links TRBV3-1 (or the pseudogene TRBV3-2) with TRBJ1-1; D gene unclear. The CDR3 length is 12 residues. The V end was cut by 1 base, the J end by 10 bases, with 10 bases between. Germline assignment: CDR1 LGHDT and CDR2 YNNKEL (reference sequence). CDR3 amino acids: CASSQAAIGAFF. The CDR3 bases are TGTGCCAGCAGCCAAGCTGCGATCGGAGCTTTCTTT.

This clone has only one observation. The chain joins TRBV28 to TRBJ1-4; 9 nucleotides line up with TRBD1. This CDR3 is 15 amino acids long. V lost 6 bases, J lost 7 bases, and 9 bases stayed unmatched. Germline V gives CDR1 MDHEN, CDR2 SYDVKM. CDR3: CASRPTGGAFEKLFF. CDR3 nucleotides: TGTGCCAGCAGGCCAACAGGGGGCGCATTTGAAAAACTGTTTTTT.

V usage is TRBV5-1 and J usage is TRBJ1-2; TRBD1 matches 9 bases. J was trimmed by 4 bases and V by 4 bases; bases with no gene match: 14. The CDR3 runs to 17 residues. Per the germline V gene, CDR1 is SGHRS and CDR2 is YFSETQ. CDR3 residues: CASSPTTGGGTIYGYTF. The CDR3 DNA reads TGCGCCAGCAGCCCGACGACAGGGGGTGGAACCATCTATGGCTACACCTTC. Complete variable domain (other parts from reference TRBV5-1 and TRBJ1-2): KAGVTQTPRYLIKTRGQQVTLSCSPISGHRSVSWYQQTPGQGLQFLFEYFSETQRNKGNFPGRFSGRQFSNSRSEMNVSTLELGDSALYLCASSPTTGGGTIYGYTFGSGTRLTVV.

This clone turned up a few times. The chain joins TRBV10-1 to TRBJ2-7; D is perhaps TRBD1 (6 bases). Germline CDR1 reads WNHNN; CDR2 reads SYGVQD (reference sequence). The V end was cut by 5 bases, the J end by 2 bases, with 19 bases between. CDR3 length equals 16 residues. The CDR3 bases are TGCGCCAGCAGTCCCTACGGACAGATAAATCCCTACGAGCAGTACTTC. Amino acid sequence: CASSPYGQINPYEQYF.

The chain recombines TRBV28 with TRBJ2-7; TRBD1 matches at 8 bases. The length of the CDR3 is 15 residues. The germline V gene has CDR1 MDHEN and CDR2 SYDVKM. Unmatched junction bases numbered 8, after V lost 5 bases and J lost 2 bases. The CDR3 sequence: CASSRQGSTAYEQYF. DNA of the CDR3: TGTGCCAGCAGTAGACAGGGGTCCACGGCCTACGAGCAGTACTTC.

V gene TRBV18 combines with J gene TRBJ2-6; D is uncertain. The CDR3 consists of 13 residues. Germline V CDR1 and CDR2: KGHSH, LQKENI. Trimming shortened V by 6 bases and J by 1 base, and 4 bases separated the two germline ends. The chain's CDR3 is CASSPSGANVLTF. CDR3 coding DNA: TGTGCCAGCTCCCCGTCTGGGGCCAACGTCCTGACTTTC.

This clone was picked up one time. The V gene is TRBV10-2, the J gene TRBJ1-5; 7 nucleotides line up with TRBD1. The length of the CDR3 is 15 residues. V lost 7 bases, J lost 4 bases, and 10 bases stayed unmatched. Germline CDR1 reads WSHSY; CDR2 reads SAAADI. CDR3: CASKTTGQRNQPQHF. The CDR3, as DNA: TGCGCCAGCAAAACGACGGGACAGAGGAATCAGCCCCAGCATTTT.

The chain joins TRBV24-1 to TRBJ2-6; D unresolved. The germline V and J ends were trimmed by 0 bases and 4 bases, with 6 bases remaining between them. CDR1 is KGHDR and CDR2 is SFDVKD in the germline V gene. The CDR3 contains 15 residues. The DNA for the CDR3 is TGTGCCACCAGTGATTTGAGCGCCGGGGCCAACGTCCTGACTTTC. Protein sequence: CATSDLSAGANVLTF.

The chain employs TRBV19 and TRBJ2-1, with a tentative D call TRBD1 (5 bases). Germline assignment: CDR1 LNHDA and CDR2 SQIVND (reference sequence). The CDR3 covers 14 residues. Trimming pared 6 bases from V and 6 bases from J, leaving 15 bases between. The CDR3 is CASRKQANLNEQFF. In nucleotides, the CDR3 is TGTGCCAGTAGAAAACAGGCAAACCTCAATGAGCAGTTCTTC.

V usage is TRBV11-3 and J usage is TRBJ1-1; no firm D call. V lost 5 bases and J 2 bases, leaving 9 bases between the germline ends. This CDR3 is built from 13 residues. CDR1 is SGHNT, CDR2 YENEEA, per germline. The CDR3 region is CASSRTTNTEAFF. DNA for the CDR3: TGTGCCAGCAGCCGTACGACAAACACTGAAGCTTTCTTT.

This rearrangement joins TRBV15 to TRBJ2-1, with D tentatively TRBD1 (6 bases). With 4 bases removed from V and 3 bases from J, the gap between germline ends came to 13 bases. The germline gives CDR1 LNHNV, CDR2 YYDKDF (reference sequence). CDR3 length: 15 amino acids. This CDR3 reads CATSTSQGSYNEQFF. In DNA, the CDR3 is TGTGCCACCAGCACGTCACAGGGCAGCTACAATGAGCAGTTCTTC.